Listed below are T cell receptor beta chains from one sample, sequenced in a study of cytotoxic CD8 clonotypes in ibrutinib-treated CLL. Using immunoSEQ multiplex PCR, the repertoire was profiled, and TCRdb retains in-frame clones only, with some absent. Among 200,000 to 250,000 clones, over 65% were seen once, and the ten largest hold 5.5% to 6%. The specimen was PBMCs, collected after 12 months of ibrutinib treatment. The source of these receptors is a human donor with chronic lymphocytic leukemia. Both conserved end residues are part of each CDR3. The D gene is left open where the match is weak. For some rows the clone size is stated as once, few or many, or as a class when expanded; others skip it.

V gene	J gene	D gene	clone size	CDR3 DNA	CDR3 protein
TRBV27	TRBJ1-1	NA	many	TGTGCCAGCAGCTTCGAGGGCACTGAAGCTTTCTTT	CASSFEGTEAFF
TRBV19	TRBJ1-2	TRBD1	few	TGTGCCAGTGGCCGGGACAGGGACAGGGGCTACACCTTC	CASGRDRDRGYTF
TRBV7-2	TRBJ2-3	NA	few	TGTGCCAGCAGCTCTTACACAGATACGCAGTATTTT	CASSSYTDTQYF
TRBV2	TRBJ2-1	TRBD2	NA	TGTGCCAGCAATCGGGATAGCGGGGATGAGCAGTTCTTC	CASNRDSGDEQFF
TRBV11-1	TRBJ1-1	NA	NA	TGTGCCAGCAGCTTATTCAGGGCGGTGGACACTGAAGCTTTCTTT	CASSLFRAVDTEAFF
TRBV5-1	TRBJ1-4	TRBD1	NA	TGCGCCAGCAGCTCACAGGGGGTATGGGAAAAACTGTTTTTT	CASSSQGVWEKLFF
TRBV27	TRBJ1-5	NA	NA	TGTGCCAGCAGTTCCCGAACAGGGTTGGAGAGCAATCAGCCCCAGCATTTT	CASSSRTGLESNQPQHF
TRBV11-2	TRBJ2-1	TRBD2	NA	TGTGCCAGCAGCAGACGCAGCCCGGGACTAGCGGACAATGAGCAGTTCTTC	CASSRRSPGLADNEQFF
TRBV6-5	TRBJ1-1	NA	NA	TGTGCCAGCAGTTACTCGATAAAGGCGGCTGAAGCTTTCTTT	CASSYSIKAAEAFF
TRBV2	TRBJ1-2	NA	many	TGTGCCAGCACCACGAACAGAAGAACCCTCTATGGCTACACCTTC	CASTTNRRTLYGYTF
TRBV29-1	TRBJ1-3	NA	NA	TGCAGCGGTGGGGCAAAAGGAAACACCATATATTTT	CSGGAKGNTIYF
TRBV5-6	TRBJ1-3	NA	NA	TGTGCCAGCAGGGCCTGGGGCAGGAGGATGGACACCATATATTTT	CASRAWGRRMDTIYF
TRBV29-1	TRBJ1-1	NA	NA	TGCAGCGTTGTGCGGGGCCAGTATGAAGCTTTCTTT	CSVVRGQYEAFF
TRBV28	TRBJ2-1	TRBD2	few	TGTGCCAGCAGTTCCGCCTTAGCGGGGAGCTCCTACAATGAGCAGTTCTTC	CASSSALAGSSYNEQFF